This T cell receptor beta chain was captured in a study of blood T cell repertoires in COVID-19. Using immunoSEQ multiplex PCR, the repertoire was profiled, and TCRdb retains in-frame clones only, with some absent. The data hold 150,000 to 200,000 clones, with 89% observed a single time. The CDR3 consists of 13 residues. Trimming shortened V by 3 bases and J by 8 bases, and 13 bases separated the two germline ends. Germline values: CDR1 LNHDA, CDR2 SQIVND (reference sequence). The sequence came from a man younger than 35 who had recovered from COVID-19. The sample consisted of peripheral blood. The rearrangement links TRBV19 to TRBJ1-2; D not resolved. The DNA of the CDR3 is TGTGCCAGTAGTATTATCCCCAGCGCCGGCTACACCTTC. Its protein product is CASSIIPSAGYTF.